Shown below are 23 T cell receptor beta chains from a single sample sequenced in a study of technical replicates of blood from several donors. Sequencing used immunoSEQ multiplex PCR; TCRdb keeps in-frame clones, though not all of them. This table holds around 100,000 clones, about 95% found once. What was sequenced was T cells isolated from PBMCs. The receptors were gathered from a human donor in good health.

In its sample, this clone was seen once. The CDR3 spells CASSYEGQGSYTF. Here the CDR3 DNA reads TGTGCCAGCAGTTACGAGGGACAGGGTAGCTACACCTTC. This chain joins TRBV6-6 and TRBJ1-2, with 9 bases that match TRBD1. Germline V gives CDR1 MNHNY, CDR2 SVGAGI (reference sequence). V shed 2 bases and J 9 bases; nucleotides not matched to a gene: 4. The CDR3 is 13 residues long.

This rearrangement joins TRBV27 to TRBJ2-7; 9 nucleotides line up with TRBD2. CDR1 and CDR2 from the germline V gene are MNHEY and SMNVEV (reference sequence). The CDR3 has 17 residues. After removal of 3 bases from V and 0 bases from J, the junction contained 9 bases not matched to a gene. This CDR3 is CASSFSSGGTSSYEQYF. Written as DNA, the CDR3 is TGTGCCAGCAGTTTTTCCAGCGGGGGGACAAGCTCCTACGAGCAGTACTTC.

V usage is TRBV10-3 and J usage is TRBJ2-3, with a possible D match to TRBD2 (6 bases). V lost 4 bases and J lost 3, with 14 bases in between. The CDR3 consists of 15 residues. Looked up from germline, CDR1 is ENHRY and CDR2 is SYGVKD. For the CDR3, the DNA is TGTGCCATCAGTGCCAGGGAGGCGAGGACAGATACGCAGTATTTT. Translating it yields CAISAREARTDTQYF.

V gene TRBV11-3 combines with J gene TRBJ2-1; TRBD2 agrees at 13 bases. The CDR3 length is 18 residues. Trimming at V came to 4 bases and at J to 9 bases, leaving 15 bases not matched to a gene. Looked up from germline, CDR1 is SGHNT and CDR2 is YENEEA. DNA for the CDR3: TGTGCCAGCAGCTCAACCATGAGACTAGCGGGGGGTCGGGGTGAGCAGTTCTTC. As protein: CASSSTMRLAGGRGEQFF.

V and J are TRBV7-9 and TRBJ2-7, with TRBD1 matching over 8 bases. V dropped 3 bases and J dropped 2; count of bases not matched to a gene: 3. The CDR3 sequence is 14 residues long. Germline V gene data show CDR1 as SEHNR and CDR2 as FQNEAQ (reference sequence). In DNA form, the CDR3 reads TGTGCCAGCAGCTTTCCGGGACAGGCCTACGAGCAGTACTTC. Its protein is CASSFPGQAYEQYF.

J is TRBJ2-4 and V is TRBV29-1; D is perhaps TRBD1 (6 bases). With 2 bases removed from V and 8 bases from J, the gap between germline ends came to 16 bases. The CDR3 contains 14 residues. Looked up from germline, CDR1 is SQVTM and CDR2 is ANQGSEA. The CDR3 DNA reads TGCAGCGTTGAATTAGGGGTGTACAGGGACATTCAGTACTTC. Amino acids: CSVELGVYRDIQYF.

The V gene is TRBV10-3, the J gene TRBJ2-7, with 13 bases lining up with TRBD2. The V gene end was trimmed by 10 bases and the J gene end by 1 base; junction bases not matched to a gene: 13. The CDR3 runs 17 residues. In germline, CDR1 is ENHRY, CDR2 SYGVKD. The CDR3 loop is CATKLAGGPQISYEQYF. CDR3 nucleotide sequence: TGTGCCACCAAACTAGCGGGAGGGCCCCAAATTTCCTACGAGCAGTACTTC.

The rearrangement joins TRBV7-2 to TRBJ2-7, with 7 bases matching TRBD1. The V segment lost 2 bases and the J segment 3 bases; nucleotides outside the gene matches: 7. This CDR3 has 15 amino acids. CDR1 is SGHTA, CDR2 FQGNSA, per germline. The chain's CDR3 is CASSLRGGNNYEQYF. The CDR3 coding sequence is TGTGCCAGCAGCTTAAGAGGGGGCAATAACTACGAGCAGTACTTC. The whole variable domain, filled in from reference TRBV7-2 and TRBJ2-7, reads GAGVSQSPSNKVTEKGKDVELRCDPISGHTALYWYRQSLGQGLEFLIYFQGNSAPDKSGLPSDRFSAERTGGSVSTLTIQRTQQEDSAVYLCASSLRGGNNYEQYFGPGTRLTVT.

The gene calls are TRBV28 and TRBJ2-5; 7 bases are shared with TRBD2. V gave up 7 bases and J gave up 2 bases; unmatched junction bases: 7. The germline gives CDR1 MDHEN, CDR2 SYDVKM. The CDR3 contains 14 residues. CDR3 nucleotide sequence: TGTGCCAGCAAGATCGCGGGAGTACAAGAGACCCAGTACTTC. Translation gives CASKIAGVQETQYF.

V usage is TRBV15 and J usage is TRBJ2-1; TRBD2 is a possible D gene (5 bases). The CDR3 is made up of 16 amino acids. From germline, CDR1 is LNHNV and CDR2 YYDKDF (reference sequence). V was trimmed by 0 bases and J by 9 bases, leaving 18 bases between them. CDR3 residues: CATSRDVAGRLGEQFF. The CDR3 coding sequence is TGTGCCACCAGCAGAGATGTGGCGGGCCGATTGGGTGAGCAGTTCTTC.

V gene TRBV9 combines with J gene TRBJ1-5; 10 positions match TRBD1. The CDR3 totals 15 residues. V was clipped by 0 bases and J by 7 bases; unmatched bases: 4. CDR1 is SGDLS, CDR2 YYNGEE, per germline. CDR3 coding DNA: TGTGCCAGCAGCGTAGGACAGGGGGCTTTCCAGCCCCAGCATTTT. Amino acid sequence: CASSVGQGAFQPQHF.

V and J are TRBV2 and TRBJ2-5; tentative D call: TRBD1 (5 bases). The CDR3 covers 11 residues. The V end was cut by 7 bases, the J end by 3 bases, with 6 bases between. Germline CDR1 is SNHLY and CDR2 is FYNNEI. Here the CDR3 reads CASMTEETQYF. The CDR3 DNA sequence: TGTGCCAGCATGACAGAAGAGACCCAGTACTTC.

The rearrangement joins TRBV4-1 to TRBJ1-1, with 9 bases matching TRBD1. Looked up from germline, CDR1 is MGHRA and CDR2 is YSYEKL. V shed 3 bases, J shed 3 bases, and the junction held 5 bases outside the gene matches. The CDR3 extends over 15 amino acids. This chain's CDR3 is CASSHSDRGDTEAFF. CDR3 DNA sequence: TGCGCCAGCAGCCATTCGGACAGGGGTGACACTGAAGCTTTCTTT.

V usage is TRBV6-5 and J usage is TRBJ2-7; TRBD2 matches at 11 bases. In germline, CDR1 is MNHEY, CDR2 SVGAGI. The trim removed 4 bases at V and 5 bases at J, leaving 7 bases unmatched. The CDR3 has 15 amino acids. CDR3 nucleotide sequence: TGTGCCAGCAGTTGGATTAGCGGGAGGGTCCACGAGCAGTACTTC. Translated: CASSWISGRVHEQYF.

This chain links TRBV14 with TRBJ2-4; D might be TRBD2 (6 bases). Trimming pared 2 bases from V and 7 bases from J, leaving 6 bases between. This CDR3 spans 12 amino acids. Germline CDR1 SGHDN, CDR2 FVKESK. The CDR3 DNA reads as TGTGCCAGCAGCCAAAGCGGGAACATTCAGTACTTC. Translated: CASSQSGNIQYF. The whole variable domain, filled in from reference TRBV14 and TRBJ2-4, reads EAGVTQFPSHSVIEKGQTVTLRCDPISGHDNLYWYRRVMGKEIKFLLHFVKESKQDESGMPNNRFLAERTGGTYSTLKVQPAELEDSGVYFCASSQSGNIQYFGAGTRLSVL.

The CDR3: CASSPPGVGNQPQHF. Here the CDR3 DNA reads TGCGCCAGCAGCCCGCCGGGAGTAGGCAATCAGCCCCAGCATTTT. The rearrangement links TRBV4-1 to TRBJ1-5; D unresolved. V lost 4 bases to trimming and J lost 2 bases, with 12 bases between them. This CDR3 is built from 15 residues. The germline gives CDR1 MGHRA, CDR2 YSYEKL.

V gene TRBV6-5 combines with J gene TRBJ2-7; 13 nucleotides line up with TRBD2. The CDR3 consists of 14 residues. CDR1 is MNHEY and CDR2 is SVGAGI in the germline V gene. Trimming cost V 4 bases and J 9 bases; bases outside gene matches: 6. CDR3: CASSSTSGRSSQYF. In DNA, the CDR3 is TGTGCCAGCAGTTCGACTAGCGGGAGGTCCTCGCAGTACTTC.

This rearrangement joins TRBV9 to TRBJ2-1; 10 nucleotides line up with TRBD2. Germline values: CDR1 SGDLS, CDR2 YYNGEE. Losses at the gene ends were 4 bases for V and 2 bases for J; bases not matched to a gene: 3. This CDR3 is built from 15 residues. The CDR3 here is CASSPSGSPYNEQFF. CDR3 DNA sequence: TGTGCCAGCAGCCCTAGCGGGAGCCCCTACAATGAGCAGTTCTTC.

J is TRBJ2-2 and V is TRBV11-3, with D possibly matching TRBD1 (5 bases). From germline, CDR1 is SGHNT and CDR2 YENEEA. Between the trimmed V and J ends, which lost 4 bases and 0 bases, there was a span of 12 bases. The CDR3 consists of 16 residues. For the CDR3, the DNA is TGTGCCAGCAGCTCGCCGGCAGGGTCGAACACCGGGGAGCTGTTTTTT. It yields the protein CASSSPAGSNTGELFF.

This chain joins TRBV27 and TRBJ2-7; possibly TRBD2 for D (5 bases). The CDR3 runs to 16 residues. The germline V gene encodes CDR1 MNHEY and CDR2 SMNVEV (reference sequence). V lost 4 bases to trimming and J lost 2 bases, with 18 bases between them. The chain's CDR3 is CASSSDSLGGPYEQYF. The DNA for the CDR3 is TGTGCCAGCAGTTCCGACTCCCTAGGAGGTCCCTACGAGCAGTACTTC.

This chain connects TRBV7-2 to TRBJ2-2, with 7 bases that match TRBD1. The CDR3 totals 15 residues. V lost 11 bases to trimming and J lost 5 bases; unmatched junction nucleotides: 14. Germline CDR1 is SGHTA and CDR2 is FQGNSA. CDR3 sequence (DNA): TGTGCCGGAGGTTTCAAAGACAGGGCAACCGGGGAGCTGTTTTTT. It is translated as CAGGFKDRATGELFF. Full variable domain (missing parts from reference TRBV7-2 and TRBJ2-2): GAGVSQSPSNKVTEKGKDVELRCDPISGHTALYWYRQSLGQGLEFLIYFQGNSAPDKSGLPSDRFSAERTGGSVSTLTIQRTQQEDSAVYLCAGGFKDRATGELFFGEGSRLTVL.

The gene calls are TRBV5-5 and TRBJ1-3; 7 bases line up with TRBD1. Germline values: CDR1 SGHKS, CDR2 YYEKEE (reference sequence). V lost 3 bases to trimming and J lost 2 bases; unmatched junction nucleotides: 5. The CDR3 runs 15 residues. The CDR3 DNA sequence: TGTGCCAGCAGCTCGACAGGGCCTCCTGGAAACACCATATATTTT. Its protein product is CASSSTGPPGNTIYF. Based on the CDR3 plus reference TRBV5-5 and TRBJ1-3, the full variable domain is DAGVTQSPTHLIKTRGQQVTLRCSPISGHKSVSWYQQVLGQGPQFIFQYYEKEERGRGNFPDRFSARQFPNYSSELNVNALLLGDSALYLCASSSTGPPGNTIYFGEGSWLTVV.

The rearrangement uses TRBV9 and TRBJ2-1; TRBD1 might be the D (5 bases). This CDR3 contains 12 residues. Trimming took off 1 base at V and 10 bases at J, with 9 bases between the two ends. Germline V lookup: CDR1 SGDLS, CDR2 YYNGEE. CDR3 nucleotides: TGTGCCAGCAGCGTAAATAGGGGCGAGCAGTTCTTC. This translates into CASSVNRGEQFF.